This T cell receptor (beta chain) was obtained from a study of graft-versus-host responses after intestinal transplantation. Background on the study: Every one of the recipients received anti-thymocyte globulin induction and afterwards took tacrolimus and steroids for 3 to 4 years. Findings and caveats of the study: Recipient marrow held GvH clones, some first seen in ileum or blood.

As to this clone: The antigen remains undetermined.

The germline V gene has CDR1 WSHSY and CDR2 SAAADI. The CDR3 extends over 14 amino acids. V was shortened by 3 bases and J by 2 bases, with 9 bases between the two germline ends. Repertoires were generated with immunoSEQ multiplex PCR, while TCRdb's copy carries only in-frame clones and drops some. This sample carries roughly 100,000 clones, roughly 93% of them seen once, and the ten largest clones take approximately 1%. Sequencing used unstimulated CD8+ T cells sorted from spleen or lymph node cells, obtained before intestinal transplant. V is TRBV10-2 and J is TRBJ2-3; D might be TRBD2 (6 bases). The TCR comes from a human donor who received an intestinal transplant. Here the CDR3 DNA reads TGCGCCAGCAGTGAATCGGGGGTCACAGATACGCAGTATTTT. As protein: CASSESGVTDTQYF.